One sample yielded the 22 T cell receptor beta chains listed below, sequenced in a study of cytomegalovirus exposure and HLA in healthy donors. PCR primers comprised 60 Vbeta and 13 Jbeta primers. Assay: immunoSEQ multiplex PCR; the TCRdb copy retains only in-frame clones and omits some. The sample includes around 140,000 clones, more than 7.5% of them seen just once. Source material: PBMCs. Every receptor here comes from a man aged 50 to 60 in good health and CMV-seronegative.

This rearrangement joins TRBV5-6 to TRBJ1-4; a weak D match, TRBD1 (5 bases). The germline V gene has CDR1 SGHDT and CDR2 YYEEEE. Between the trimmed V and J ends, which lost 5 bases and 0 bases, there was a span of 17 bases. This CDR3 spans 17 amino acids. The CDR3 coding sequence is TGTGCCAGCAGTCATCGATGGGGGAGGGCAACTAATGAAAAACTGTTTTTT. Its translation is CASSHRWGRATNEKLFF. Full variable domain (remainder filled in from reference TRBV5-6 and TRBJ1-4): DAGVTQSPTHLIKTRGQQVTLRCSPKSGHDTVSWYQQALGQGPQFIFQYYEEEERQRGNFPDRFSGHQFPNYSSELNVNALLLGDSALYLCASSHRWGRATNEKLFFGSGTQLSVL.

This clone has more than one count but fewer than ten. The chain is built from TRBV28 and TRBJ1-5, with 8 bases aligning to TRBD1. The CDR3 extends over 14 amino acids. Losses at the gene ends were 3 bases for V and 4 bases for J; bases not matched to a gene: 2. Germline V gives CDR1 MDHEN, CDR2 SYDVKM. The CDR3 reads CASSLGQANQPQHF. Here the CDR3 DNA reads TGTGCCAGCAGTTTGGGACAGGCTAATCAGCCCCAGCATTTT.

This clone was detected a few times. The chain has TRBV18 and TRBJ2-1, with 7 positions matching TRBD1. The CDR3 runs to 13 residues. From germline, CDR1 is KGHSH and CDR2 LQKENI. After removal of 3 bases from V and 6 bases from J, the junction contained 2 bases not matched to a gene. Written as DNA, the CDR3 is TGTGCCAGCTCACCCCCAGGGGGCAATGAGCAGTTCTTC. This sequence encodes CASSPPGGNEQFF.

The chain links TRBV25-1 to TRBJ2-7, with 8 bases identical to TRBD1. This CDR3 contains 15 residues. CDR1 MGHDK and CDR2 SYGVNS come from the germline V gene. The V and J ends lost 4 bases and 2 bases, in that order; junction bases with no gene match: 7. DNA for the CDR3: TGTGCCAGCAGTGCTAGCAGACAGGGGACCTACGAGCAGTACTTC. Translation: CASSASRQGTYEQYF.

In this sample, this clone turned up a few times. The chain carries TRBV5-1 and TRBJ1-1; TRBD1 aligns across 8 bases. The CDR3 totals 15 residues. With 2 bases clipped from V and 1 base from J, the junction kept 4 bases outside the gene matches. Germline V gene data show CDR1 as SGHRS and CDR2 as YFSETQ. The CDR3 spells CASSLRQGKNTEAFF. For the CDR3, the DNA is TGCGCCAGCAGCTTAAGACAGGGGAAGAACACTGAAGCTTTCTTT.

The genes are TRBV6-5 and TRBJ1-1; D is perhaps TRBD1 (5 bases). There are 13 residues in the CDR3. The V gene's germline CDR1 is MNHEY and CDR2 SVGAGI. Trimming shortened V by 6 bases and J by 3 bases, and 11 bases separated the two germline ends. The CDR3 sequence: CASRTDIYTEAFF. The CDR3 DNA sequence: TGTGCCAGCAGAACGGACATCTACACTGAAGCTTTCTTT.

This clone was observed a handful of times. V usage is TRBV7-6 and J usage is TRBJ2-7; maybe TRBD1 (5 bases). Germline V gene data show CDR1 as SGHVS and CDR2 as FNYEAQ. The CDR3 consists of 12 residues. Trimming pared 5 bases from V and 1 base from J, leaving 6 bases between. The CDR3 loop reads CASSQGSYEQYF. The CDR3 DNA sequence: TGTGCCAGCAGCCAGGGATCCTACGAGCAGTACTTC.

The chain has TRBV2 and TRBJ1-5; TRBD1 agrees at 8 bases. The CDR3 extends over 15 amino acids. Per the germline V gene, CDR1 is SNHLY and CDR2 is FYNNEI. V lost 6 bases to trimming and J lost 2 bases; unmatched junction nucleotides: 6. For the CDR3, the DNA is TGTGCCAGCAGGCCTGAGACAGGGGGCAATCAGCCCCAGCATTTT. Translation: CASRPETGGNQPQHF.

The genes are TRBV15 and TRBJ2-7, with D tentatively TRBD1 (6 bases). The CDR3 runs 13 residues. Deletions cut 4 bases from V and 5 bases from J, with 12 bases between. Germline loops: CDR1 LNHNV, CDR2 YYDKDF (reference sequence). Here the CDR3 reads CATSMTRGNEQYF. The DNA of the CDR3 is TGTGCCACCAGCATGACGAGGGGGAACGAGCAGTACTTC. The entire variable domain, with the rest obtained from reference TRBV15 and TRBJ2-7, is as follows: DAMVIQNPRYQVTQFGKPVTLSCSQTLNHNVMYWYQQKSSQAPKLLFHYYDKDFNNEADTPDNFQSRRPNTSFCFLDIRSPGLGDTAMYLCATSMTRGNEQYFGPGTRLTVT.

The V call is TRBV7-6, the J call TRBJ2-1; 9 bases match TRBD1. This CDR3 has 12 residues. Germline loops: CDR1 SGHVS, CDR2 FNYEAQ. The J segment lost 9 bases and the V segment lost 5 bases, leaving 2 bases of the junction unmatched. CDR3 protein: CASSQDRGEQFF. Here the CDR3 DNA reads TGTGCCAGCAGCCAGGACAGGGGTGAGCAGTTCTTC.

This clone was counted between two and nine times. This chain joins TRBV19 and TRBJ1-5, with D perhaps TRBD1 (5 bases). This CDR3 is built from 16 residues. Trimming left V 3 bases short and J 5 bases short, with 17 bases between. Germline V gene lookup returns CDR1 LNHDA and CDR2 SQIVND (reference sequence). In DNA, the CDR3 is TGTGCCAGTAGTATTTATGAGGGACTAATGGATCAGCCCCAGCATTTT. Protein: CASSIYEGLMDQPQHF.

This sequence joins TRBV5-5 and TRBJ1-5, with 9 bases matching TRBD1. With V trimmed by 4 bases and J by 4 bases, 6 bases remained unmatched. Germline V lookup: CDR1 SGHKS, CDR2 YYEKEE (reference sequence). The CDR3 consists of 15 residues. CDR3 loop: CASSRTGGDNQPQHF. The CDR3 region has the DNA TGTGCCAGCAGCCGAACAGGGGGCGATAATCAGCCCCAGCATTTT.

CDR3 sequence: CASVPPEGGGDTQYF. Written as DNA, the CDR3 is TGTGCCAGCGTGCCCCCAGAGGGAGGGGGAGATACGCAGTATTTT. The chain joins TRBV28 to TRBJ2-3; perhaps TRBD2 as D (7 bases). Germline V gene sequence: CDR1 MDHEN, CDR2 SYDVKM. There are 15 residues in the CDR3. V was shortened by 8 bases and J by 5 bases, with 20 bases between the two germline ends. The whole variable domain, filled in from reference TRBV28 and TRBJ2-3, reads DVKVTQSSRYLVKRTGEKVFLECVQDMDHENMFWYRQDPGLGLRLIYFSYDVKMKEKGDIPEGYSVSREKKERFSLILESASTNQTSMYLCASVPPEGGGDTQYFGPGTRLTVL.

The chain recombines TRBV29-1 with TRBJ2-3, with 8 bases identical to TRBD2. From germline, CDR1 is SQVTM and CDR2 ANQGSEA. The CDR3 is 14 residues long. V lost 6 bases to trimming and J lost 4 bases; unmatched junction nucleotides: 9. The CDR3 is CSVGGAGVPDTQYF. CDR3 in DNA: TGCAGCGTCGGGGGGGCCGGGGTTCCAGATACGCAGTATTTT.

This clone was found a few times. The rearrangement links TRBV5-4 to TRBJ2-7; no definite D call. The CDR3 has 13 residues. V gave up 0 bases and J gave up 0 bases, with 4 bases separating them. CDR1 and CDR2 from the germline V gene are SGHNT and YYREEE (reference sequence). CDR3 bases: TGTGCCAGCAGCTTGGACACCTCCTACGAGCAGTACTTC. Protein sequence: CASSLDTSYEQYF.

CDR3 bases: TGTGCTAGTGGTCCCGGACAGGGATTGAACACTGAAGCTTTCTTT. It translates to CASGPGQGLNTEAFF. V usage is TRBV12-5 and J usage is TRBJ1-1; 8 nucleotides match TRBD1. V was pared by 5 bases and J by 0 bases, with 5 bases of the junction left unmatched. CDR3 length: 15 amino acids. Germline values: CDR1 LGHNT, CDR2 FRNRAP.

This clone was counted only a few times. This chain joins TRBV5-1 and TRBJ2-2; 7 bases map to TRBD1. Germline CDR1 and CDR2: SGHRS and YFSETQ. This CDR3 spans 15 amino acids. Trimming took 5 bases from V and 1 from J; bases not matched to a gene: 5. The CDR3 region has the DNA TGCGCCAGCAGACCCGGGACAGAGAACACCGGGGAGCTGTTTTTT. It specifies CASRPGTENTGELFF. Supplemented by reference TRBV5-1 and TRBJ2-2, the full variable domain reads KAGVTQTPRYLIKTRGQQVTLSCSPISGHRSVSWYQQTPGQGLQFLFEYFSETQRNKGNFPGRFSGRQFSNSRSEMNVSTLELGDSALYLCASRPGTENTGELFFGEGSRLTVL.

This chain connects TRBV7-8 to TRBJ2-5; 7 bases match TRBD2. The CDR3 spans 15 residues. V shed 7 bases and J 2 bases; nucleotides not matched to a gene: 10. The V gene's germline CDR1 is SGHVS and CDR2 FQNEAQ. CDR3 protein: CASTLGGAPQETQYF. CDR3 in DNA: TGTGCCAGCACCTTGGGAGGGGCACCTCAAGAGACCCAGTACTTC. The full variable domain, with the rest looked up from reference TRBV7-8 and TRBJ2-5, is GAGVSQSPRYKVAKRGQDVALRCDPISGHVSLFWYQQALGQGPEFLTYFQNEAQLDKSGLPSDRFFAERPEGSVSTLKIQRTQQEDSAVYLCASTLGGAPQETQYFGPGTRLLVL.

This chain links TRBV28 with TRBJ2-7, with D possibly TRBD2 on 6 matching bases. V lost 3 bases and J 0 bases, leaving 6 bases between the germline ends. In germline, CDR1 is MDHEN, CDR2 SYDVKM. The length of the CDR3 is 13 residues. CDR3 sequence reads: CASSLRDSYEQYF. As DNA, the CDR3 is TGTGCCAGCAGTTTGCGGGACTCCTACGAGCAGTACTTC. Drawing the rest from reference TRBV28 and TRBJ2-7, the complete variable domain is DVKVTQSSRYLVKRTGEKVFLECVQDMDHENMFWYRQDPGLGLRLIYFSYDVKMKEKGDIPEGYSVSREKKERFSLILESASTNQTSMYLCASSLRDSYEQYFGPGTRLTVT.

This clone has only a few counts. This sequence joins TRBV29-1 and TRBJ2-3, with 11 bases identical to TRBD2. CDR1 and CDR2 (germline): SQVTM, ANQGSEA. The CDR3 sequence is 12 residues long. The ends lost 7 bases at V and 6 bases at J; junction bases unmatched: 3. The CDR3 loop is CSGGLADDTQYF. The DNA for the CDR3 is TGCAGCGGGGGACTAGCGGACGATACGCAGTATTTT.

This clone showed up just a few times. This rearrangement joins TRBV9 to TRBJ2-3; 8 bases map to TRBD2. The J segment lost 1 base and the V segment lost 4 bases, leaving 8 bases of the junction unmatched. CDR1 is SGDLS and CDR2 is YYNGEE in the germline V gene. The CDR3 covers 16 residues. The CDR3 nucleotides read TGTGCCAGCAGCCCCCTTAGCGGGGCGCGCACAGATACGCAGTATTTT. Its translation is CASSPLSGARTDTQYF.

The chain links TRBV19 to TRBJ1-5; weak D call: TRBD1 (5 bases). V dropped 5 bases and J dropped 4 bases, with 9 bases sitting between them. CDR3 length: 13 amino acids. Germline V gene lookup returns CDR1 LNHDA and CDR2 SQIVND (reference sequence). The CDR3 nucleotides are TGTGCCAGTAGTTTCCAGGGTAATCAGCCCCAGCATTTT. This translates into CASSFQGNQPQHF.